The rows below give T cell receptor beta chains drawn from one sample of a study of cytomegalovirus exposure and HLA in healthy donors. Sequencing was performed with immunoSEQ multiplex PCR; in TCRdb, only in-frame clones are kept and a portion is missing. Of approximately 150,000 clones in the sample, 65% to 80% were seen once. The sequenced sample consisted of PBMCs. The receptor set was obtained from a woman between 40 and 50 years old in good health and CMV-seropositive. CDR3s include the opening cysteine and the closing phenylalanine or tryptophan. Fields, in order: V gene, D gene, J gene, clone size, CDR3 DNA, CDR3 protein. A D gene is named only where the DNA matches it firmly. Only some rows state a clone size, as once, few, many or a class for expanded clones.

v_gene: TRBV7-7
d_gene: TRBD1
j_gene: TRBJ2-7
abundance: .
CDR3nt: TGTGCCAGCAGCCCTGACAGGGGAGCCTACGAGCAGTACTTC
CDR3aa: CASSPDRGAYEQYF

v_gene: TRBV7-8
d_gene: TRBD2
j_gene: TRBJ2-1
abundance: .
CDR3nt: TGTGCCAGCAGCGCCTCCCTAGCGGGAGGCCAATTCTTC
CDR3aa: CASSASLAGGQFF

v_gene: TRBV6-5
d_gene: TRBD1
j_gene: TRBJ1-6
abundance: .
CDR3nt: TGTGCCAGCAGACTCGGGACAGGATCTTATTCACCCCTCCACTTT
CDR3aa: CASRLGTGSYSPLHF

v_gene: TRBV11-3
d_gene: TRBD2
j_gene: TRBJ2-3
abundance: .
CDR3nt: TGTGCCAGCAGCGAGACGACTAGCGGGAGACCAGATACGCAGTATTTT
CDR3aa: CASSETTSGRPDTQYF

v_gene: TRBV28
d_gene: TRBD1
j_gene: TRBJ2-7
abundance: .
CDR3nt: TGTGCCTGCAGCCTGGGACAGGTTGAGTCCTACGAGCAGTACTTC
CDR3aa: CACSLGQVESYEQYF

v_gene: TRBV30
d_gene: .
j_gene: TRBJ1-3
abundance: .
CDR3nt: TGTGCCTGGAGTGTACCTCCTTCAGGGATAGCTGGAAACACCATATATTTT
CDR3aa: CAWSVPPSGIAGNTIYF

v_gene: TRBV28
d_gene: .
j_gene: TRBJ2-3
abundance: once
CDR3nt: TGTGCCAGCAGTGTGGAGGATACGCAGTATTTT
CDR3aa: CASSVEDTQYF

v_gene: TRBV6-5
d_gene: TRBD1
j_gene: TRBJ2-5
abundance: .
CDR3nt: TGTGCCAGCAGTGCCACAGGGGGCGCGGAGACCCAGTACTTC
CDR3aa: CASSATGGAETQYF

v_gene: TRBV5-1
d_gene: .
j_gene: TRBJ1-3
abundance: .
CDR3nt: TGCGCCAGCAGCTCCGACAGCTCTGGAAACACCATATATTTT
CDR3aa: CASSSDSSGNTIYF

v_gene: TRBV5-1
d_gene: .
j_gene: TRBJ2-5
abundance: .
CDR3nt: TGCGCCAGCACAACCGGTGGGAGTCGAGAGACCCAGTACTTC
CDR3aa: CASTTGGSRETQYF

v_gene: TRBV6-5
d_gene: TRBD1
j_gene: TRBJ2-7
abundance: once
CDR3nt: TGTGCCAGCAGTTTATCAGGGGGCTACTACGAGCAGTACTTC
CDR3aa: CASSLSGGYYEQYF

v_gene: TRBV19
d_gene: TRBD2
j_gene: TRBJ2-2
abundance: .
CDR3nt: TGTGCCAGTAGTATTAGGGGCGGACTAGCTCTCGGGGAGCTGTTTTTT
CDR3aa: CASSIRGGLALGELFF

v_gene: TRBV2
d_gene: .
j_gene: TRBJ2-2
abundance: .
CDR3nt: TGTGCCAGCAGTGAACGGACTCTGGGGTCCGGGGAGCTGTTTTTT
CDR3aa: CASSERTLGSGELFF

v_gene: TRBV4-1
d_gene: TRBD1
j_gene: TRBJ1-5
abundance: .
CDR3nt: TGCGCCAGCAGCCGCCCGGGACAGACTAATCAGCCCCAGCATTTT
CDR3aa: CASSRPGQTNQPQHF

v_gene: TRBV7-9
d_gene: TRBD2
j_gene: TRBJ2-7
abundance: once
CDR3nt: TGTGCCAGCAGCCACTATAGCGGGGGGAACTCCTACGAGCAGTACTTC
CDR3aa: CASSHYSGGNSYEQYF

v_gene: TRBV5-1
d_gene: .
j_gene: TRBJ2-1
abundance: .
CDR3nt: TGCGCCAGCAGCACGGGAGAACCGAGCAATGAGCAGTTCTTC
CDR3aa: CASSTGEPSNEQFF

v_gene: TRBV5-1
d_gene: .
j_gene: TRBJ1-1
abundance: .
CDR3nt: TGCGCCAGCAGCCCGAGGGCCGCTGATATGAACACTGAAGCTTTCTTT
CDR3aa: CASSPRAADMNTEAFF

v_gene: TRBV20-1
d_gene: .
j_gene: TRBJ1-3
abundance: .
CDR3nt: TGCAGTGCTGGGGGGGGAAACACCATATATTTT
CDR3aa: CSAGGGNTIYF

v_gene: TRBV7-2
d_gene: .
j_gene: TRBJ2-3
abundance: .
CDR3nt: TGTGCCAGCAGCCCGGGGGGCACAGATACGCAGTATTTT
CDR3aa: CASSPGGTDTQYF

v_gene: TRBV4-3
d_gene: TRBD1
j_gene: TRBJ2-7
abundance: .
CDR3nt: TGCGCCAGCAGCCAAGATCCGACAGGGACACGTGGCGAGCAGTACTTC
CDR3aa: CASSQDPTGTRGEQYF

v_gene: TRBV5-8
d_gene: .
j_gene: TRBJ2-4
abundance: .
CDR3nt: TGTGCCAGCAGCTTTATAACCAGGGGTAACGCTAGGAACATTCAGTACTTC
CDR3aa: CASSFITRGNARNIQYF

v_gene: TRBV30
d_gene: .
j_gene: TRBJ2-1
abundance: .
CDR3nt: TGTGCCTGGAGTTCCAACAATGAGCAGTTCTTC
CDR3aa: CAWSSNNEQFF

v_gene: TRBV10-3
d_gene: TRBD1
j_gene: TRBJ2-7
abundance: .
CDR3nt: TGTGCCATCAGTGAAGGACAGGGGCCCTACGAGCAGTACTTC
CDR3aa: CAISEGQGPYEQYF

v_gene: TRBV5-1
d_gene: TRBD1
j_gene: TRBJ1-2
abundance: few
CDR3nt: TGCGCCAGCAGCTTGGGCGGGACAGGGGCGTCCCTTTATGGCTACACCTTC
CDR3aa: CASSLGGTGASLYGYTF

v_gene: TRBV7-9
d_gene: TRBD1
j_gene: TRBJ1-5
abundance: .
CDR3nt: TGTTCCAGCAGCTTTGGACAGGGCGCTCAGCATTTT
CDR3aa: CSSSFGQGAQHF

v_gene: TRBV9
d_gene: TRBD2
j_gene: TRBJ2-5
abundance: .
CDR3nt: TGTGCCAGCAGCGTAGCTGGACTAGCGGGAGTCGGAGAGACCCAGTACTTC
CDR3aa: CASSVAGLAGVGETQYF

v_gene: TRBV7-2
d_gene: .
j_gene: TRBJ1-5
abundance: .
CDR3nt: TGTGCCAGCAGCTTAGGGGTTTCACGGGGACAGCCCCAGCATTTT
CDR3aa: CASSLGVSRGQPQHF

v_gene: TRBV28
d_gene: TRBD1
j_gene: TRBJ1-2
abundance: .
CDR3nt: TGTGCCAGCAGCTACGTCTCAACAGGGGTGGCTAACTATGGCTACACCTTC
CDR3aa: CASSYVSTGVANYGYTF

v_gene: TRBV9
d_gene: .
j_gene: TRBJ2-3
abundance: .
CDR3nt: TGTGCCAGCAGCGTAGACTCGCACACAGATACGCAGTATTTT
CDR3aa: CASSVDSHTDTQYF

v_gene: TRBV30
d_gene: TRBD2
j_gene: TRBJ2-2
abundance: .
CDR3nt: TGTGCCTGGGGGAAGAGAGAGGCGGGAGTTACCGGGGAGCTGTTTTTT
CDR3aa: CAWGKREAGVTGELFF

v_gene: TRBV19
d_gene: TRBD2
j_gene: TRBJ2-7
abundance: .
CDR3nt: TGTGCCACCCGTACTAGCGGCTCCTACGAGCGGTACTTC
CDR3aa: CATRTSGSYERYF

v_gene: TRBV7-2
d_gene: .
j_gene: TRBJ2-1
abundance: .
CDR3nt: TGTGCCAGCAGCTCAATAGGGGGGGGATCAAATGAGCAGTTCTTC
CDR3aa: CASSSIGGGSNEQFF

v_gene: TRBV6-9
d_gene: .
j_gene: TRBJ2-7
abundance: .
CDR3nt: TGTGCCAGCAGTTACCCAGACGAGCAGTACTTC
CDR3aa: CASSYPDEQYF